These 13 T cell receptor beta chains share one sample of origin, sequenced in a study of neurological immune-mediated disorders. TCRdb reanalysed the 5' RACE reads using MiXCR and keeps one entry per CDR3 protein. The data hold fewer than 80,000 distinct CDR3 sequences, with around 4.8% observed a single time. The sequenced material came from PBMCs. These receptors came from a woman in her forties or fifties with multiple sclerosis.

This clonotype was seen at least ten times. The rearrangement links TRBV5-1 to TRBJ1-1, with D maybe TRBD1 (5 bases). From germline, CDR1 is SGHRS and CDR2 YFSETQ. CDR3 size: 13 residues. Trimming removed 5 bases at V and 4 bases at J, with 12 bases between. The DNA for the CDR3 is TGCGCCAGCAGAACAGAGGGGAGCACTGAAGCTTTCTTT. Its translation: CASRTEGSTEAFF.

This clonotype was observed many times. The chain carries TRBV29-1 and TRBJ2-1; 9 bases line up with TRBD2. Per germline, CDR1 SQVTM and CDR2 ANQGSEA. The CDR3 covers 11 residues. Trimming removed 5 bases from V and 10 bases from J; junction bases left unmatched: 3. The CDR3 is CSVPSGGEQFF. The CDR3 DNA is TGCAGCGTTCCAAGCGGGGGGGAGCAGTTCTTC.

This clonotype occurred many times. V and J are TRBV5-1 and TRBJ1-5, with no clear D. This CDR3 contains 13 residues. Germline lookup yields CDR1 SGHRS and CDR2 YFSETQ. V shed 0 bases and J shed 7 bases, with 8 bases lying between them. CDR3 loop: CASSLGPQQPQHF. CDR3 sequence (DNA): TGCGCCAGCAGCTTGGGGCCCCAACAGCCCCAGCATTTT.

This clonotype was seen at least ten times. The genes are TRBV20-1 and TRBJ1-1, with 9 bases identical to TRBD1. CDR1 is DFQATT, CDR2 SNEGSKA, per germline (reference sequence). The CDR3 runs 19 residues. The V gene end was trimmed by 0 bases and the J gene end by 0 bases; junction bases not matched to a gene: 14. The CDR3 bases are TGCAGTGCTAGAGATAGGGGGACAGGGCAAACCCTTTTGAACACTGAAGCTTTCTTT. Translating it yields CSARDRGTGQTLLNTEAFF.

This clonotype was seen repeatedly, ten times or more. This chain links TRBV28 with TRBJ2-5, with D maybe TRBD2 (5 bases). The germline V gene encodes CDR1 MDHEN and CDR2 SYDVKM. V was trimmed by 8 bases and J by 1 base, leaving 14 bases between them. The CDR3 covers 14 residues. CDR3 sequence reads: CASANSGIQETQYF. The CDR3 nucleotides are TGTGCCAGCGCAAATTCCGGGATCCAAGAGACCCAGTACTTC.

This clonotype was found many times. This rearrangement joins TRBV5-1 to TRBJ1-1; D remains unclear. The V end lost 1 base, the J end lost 4 bases, and 8 bases lay between the germline ends. The CDR3 covers 13 residues. Germline assignment: CDR1 SGHRS and CDR2 YFSETQ. The CDR3 loop reads CASSLYEGTEAFF. CDR3 coding DNA: TGCGCCAGCAGCTTGTACGAGGGCACTGAAGCTTTCTTT.

At least ten counts were recorded for this clonotype. The CDR3 DNA is TGCAGTGCTAGAGTACGAAGCGGGGAGGAGACCCAGTACTTC. Translating it yields CSARVRSGEETQYF. This sequence joins TRBV20-1 and TRBJ2-5; 7 nucleotides line up with TRBD2. The J segment lost 5 bases and the V segment lost 1 base, leaving 7 bases of the junction unmatched. This CDR3 is 14 amino acids long. Germline V gives CDR1 DFQATT, CDR2 SNEGSKA (reference sequence).

This rearrangement joins TRBV18 to TRBJ1-6; D uncertain. The V end was cut by 3 bases, the J end by 8 bases, with 11 bases between. The CDR3 consists of 14 residues. Germline V gene sequence: CDR1 KGHSH, CDR2 LQKENI. The CDR3 coding sequence is TGTGCCAGCTCACCGAGGACTCAGGATTCACCCCTCCACTTT. This gives the protein CASSPRTQDSPLHF.

In its sample, this clonotype was seen many times. The gene calls are TRBV7-2 and TRBJ2-3; D is perhaps TRBD1 (6 bases). The CDR3 covers 12 residues. Germline V gene data show CDR1 as SGHTA and CDR2 as FQGNSA. The V end was cut by 7 bases, the J end by 8 bases, with 13 bases between. The CDR3 is CASTTGFSTQYF. The CDR3 DNA reads TGTGCCAGCACCACAGGGTTTAGTACGCAGTATTTT.

This clonotype occurred many times. The rearrangement links TRBV7-2 to TRBJ1-1; D remains unclear. Trimming left V 3 bases short and J 3 bases short, with 5 bases between. The CDR3 consists of 12 residues. Germline V lookup: CDR1 SGHTA, CDR2 FQGNSA. CDR3 sequence: CASSLMYTEAFF. The CDR3 nucleotides are TGTGCCAGCAGCTTGATGTACACTGAAGCTTTCTTT.

This clonotype has ten or more counts. V usage is TRBV5-1 and J usage is TRBJ2-7; 11 nucleotides match TRBD2. Germline V lookup: CDR1 SGHRS, CDR2 YFSETQ. This CDR3 region has 15 residues. The trim removed 3 bases at V and 2 bases at J, leaving 4 bases unmatched. The CDR3 DNA sequence: TGCGCCAGCAGCTCGGGGACTAGCGGAACCTACGAGCAGTACGTC. Its translation is CASSSGTSGTYEQYV.

This clonotype was counted at least ten times. This chain uses TRBV12-3 or TRBV12-4 with TRBJ2-2, with 8 bases matching TRBD1. The trim removed 2 bases at V and 6 bases at J, leaving 5 bases unmatched. The CDR3 extends over 15 amino acids. The CDR3 DNA sequence: TGTGCCAGCAGTTTAAGACAGGGGTTAGCCGGGGAGCTGTTTTTT. It is translated as CASSLRQGLAGELFF.

This clonotype was seen many times. The chain couples TRBV29-1 to TRBJ2-3; D unresolved. Germline CDR1 is SQVTM and CDR2 is ANQGSEA. The CDR3 consists of 14 residues. V was clipped by 3 bases and J by 7 bases, with 17 bases between them. In DNA form, the CDR3 reads TGCAGCGTTGATTCGTCGGTCGGCTCTTATACGCAGTATTTT. Translating gives CSVDSSVGSYTQYF.